The present entry profiles one T cell receptor beta chain with its context. Germline V gene lookup returns CDR1 SGHKS and CDR2 YYEKEE (reference sequence). The CDR3 is 13 residues long. With V trimmed by 5 bases and J by 6 bases, 4 bases remained unmatched. These data belong to a study of blood T cell repertoires in COVID-19. The assay was immunoSEQ multiplex PCR, and TCRdb's table has in-frame clones only and misses some. The table lists about 190,000 clones, 85% to 90% of them singletons. The sample taken for sequencing was peripheral blood. The genes are TRBV5-5 and TRBJ2-2; TRBD1 matches 7 bases. The TCR sequence derives from a woman in her 70s with COVID-19, enrolled during active disease. The CDR3 here is CASRLQGSGELFF. The CDR3 DNA follows: TGTGCCAGCAGGTTACAGGGGTCCGGGGAGCTGTTTTTT.